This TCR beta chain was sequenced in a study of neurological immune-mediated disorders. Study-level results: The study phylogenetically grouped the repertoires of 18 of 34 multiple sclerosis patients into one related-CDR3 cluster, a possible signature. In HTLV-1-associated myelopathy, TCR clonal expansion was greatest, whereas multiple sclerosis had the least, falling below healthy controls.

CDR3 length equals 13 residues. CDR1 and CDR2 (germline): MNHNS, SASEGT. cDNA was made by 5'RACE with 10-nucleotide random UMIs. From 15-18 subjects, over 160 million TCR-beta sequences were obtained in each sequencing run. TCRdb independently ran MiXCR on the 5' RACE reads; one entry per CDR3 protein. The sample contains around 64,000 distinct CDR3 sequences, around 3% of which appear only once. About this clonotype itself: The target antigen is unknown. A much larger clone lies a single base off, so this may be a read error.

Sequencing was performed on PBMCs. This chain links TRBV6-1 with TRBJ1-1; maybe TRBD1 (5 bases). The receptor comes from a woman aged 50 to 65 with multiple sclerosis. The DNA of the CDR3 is TGTGTCAGCAGTCGGGGGACGAACACTGAAGCTTTCTTT. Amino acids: CVSSRGTNTEAFF.